The following is a T cell receptor beta chain sequence with its context. Its specificity is not known. Germline V gene sequence: CDR1 SGHNT, CDR2 YYREEE (reference sequence). The CDR3 is made up of 15 amino acids. With 2 bases clipped from V and 7 bases from J, the junction kept 7 bases outside the gene matches. This entry comes from a study of regulatory and conventional T cells in RAG deficiency. Findings and limits, study-wide: Omenn CD25-high CD127-low cells may be activated cells, not true Tregs.

Blood CD4+ CD25-high CD127-low regulatory T cells supplied the genomic DNA template. The repertoire was sequenced with immunoSEQ multiplex PCR; TCRdb's copy has only in-frame clones and lacks some. Of 10,000 to 15,000 clones detected, approximately 95% appear once; the ten largest clones hold approximately 1.3%. These data were also reused for a study on regulatory T cells. From that second work: Amplification used 52 TRBV primers and 13 TRBJ primers. In patients, unique TRB V-J pairs were restricted and V/J usage skewed, especially in Tregs.

The TCR originated in a human donor in good health. The chain carries TRBV5-4 and TRBJ1-3; TRBD1 aligns across 9 bases. Source material: CD127- CD25+ CD4+ Tregs sorted from blood. As DNA, the CDR3 is TGTGCCAGCAGCTTAACCGGGACAGGGTATAACACCATATATTTT. Translation gives CASSLTGTGYNTIYF.